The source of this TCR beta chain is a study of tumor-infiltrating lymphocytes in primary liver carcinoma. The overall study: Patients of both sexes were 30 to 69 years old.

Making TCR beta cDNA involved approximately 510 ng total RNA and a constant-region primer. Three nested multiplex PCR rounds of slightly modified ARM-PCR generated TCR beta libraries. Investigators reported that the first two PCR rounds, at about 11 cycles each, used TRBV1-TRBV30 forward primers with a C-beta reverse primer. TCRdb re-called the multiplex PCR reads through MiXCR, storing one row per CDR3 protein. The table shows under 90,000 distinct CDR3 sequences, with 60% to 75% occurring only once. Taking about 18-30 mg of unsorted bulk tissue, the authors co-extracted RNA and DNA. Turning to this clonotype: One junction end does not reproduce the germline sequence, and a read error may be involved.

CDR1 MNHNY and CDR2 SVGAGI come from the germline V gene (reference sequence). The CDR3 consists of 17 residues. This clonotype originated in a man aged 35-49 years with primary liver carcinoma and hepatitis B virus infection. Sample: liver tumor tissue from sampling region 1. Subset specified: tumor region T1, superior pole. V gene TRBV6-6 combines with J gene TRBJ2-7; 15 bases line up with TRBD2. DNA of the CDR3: TGTGTCAGCAGTTCATCAGGACTAGCGGGAGGGCCGGGCGAGCAGTACTTC. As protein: CVSSSSGLAGGPGEQYF.